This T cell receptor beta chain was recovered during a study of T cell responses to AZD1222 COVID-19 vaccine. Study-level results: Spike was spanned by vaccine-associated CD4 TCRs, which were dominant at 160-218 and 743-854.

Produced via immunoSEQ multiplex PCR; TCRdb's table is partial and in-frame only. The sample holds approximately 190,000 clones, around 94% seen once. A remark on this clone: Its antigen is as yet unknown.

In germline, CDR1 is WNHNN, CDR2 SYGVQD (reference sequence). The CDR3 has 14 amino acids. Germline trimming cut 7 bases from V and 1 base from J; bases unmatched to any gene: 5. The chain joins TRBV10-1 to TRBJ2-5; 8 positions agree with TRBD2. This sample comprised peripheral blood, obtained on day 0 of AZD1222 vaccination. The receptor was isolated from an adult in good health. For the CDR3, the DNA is TGCGCCAGCACTGGCCGGGGGGGCCAAGAGACCCAGTACTTC. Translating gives CASTGRGGQETQYF.